These 2 T cell receptor beta chains came from one sample sequenced in a study of blood T cell repertoires in COVID-19. Sequencing used immunoSEQ multiplex PCR; TCRdb keeps in-frame clones, though not all of them. This table holds about 200,000 clones, about 88% found once. Sequenced sample: peripheral blood. The receptors come from a man aged 18 to 30 with active or convalescent COVID-19.

The chain joins TRBV13 to TRBJ2-1; TRBD2 matches 9 bases. Germline V gene data show CDR1 as PRHDT and CDR2 as FYEKMQ (reference sequence). The CDR3 loop spans 14 amino acids. V shed 2 bases and J 9 bases; nucleotides not matched to a gene: 5. The CDR3 nucleotides are TGTGCCAGCAGCTTACGTCCACTAGCGGGTGAGCAGTTCTTC. It yields the protein CASSLRPLAGEQFF. Combining the CDR3 with reference TRBV13 and TRBJ2-1 gives the whole variable domain AAGVIQSPRHLIKEKRETATLKCYPIPRHDTVYWYQQGPGQDPQFLISFYEKMQSDKGSIPDRFSAQQFSDYHSELNMSSLELGDSALYFCASSLRPLAGEQFFGPGTRLTVL.

The rearrangement joins TRBV19 to TRBJ2-2; 7 nucleotides line up with TRBD1. Germline V gene data show CDR1 as LNHDA and CDR2 as SQIVND (reference sequence). The V and J ends lost 7 bases and 8 bases, in that order; junction bases with no gene match: 13. There are 15 residues in the CDR3. The CDR3 spells CASNPGQILWGELFF. The CDR3, as DNA: TGTGCCAGTAACCCGGGACAGATACTTTGGGGGGAGCTGTTTTTT. The whole variable domain, filled in from reference TRBV19 and TRBJ2-2, reads DGGITQSPKYLFRKEGQNVTLSCEQNLNHDAMYWYRQDPGQGLRLIYYSQIVNDFQKGDIAEGYSVSREKKESFPLTVTSAQKNPTAFYLCASNPGQILWGELFFGEGSRLTVL.